Listed below are T cell receptor beta chains from one sample, sequenced in a study of blood T cell repertoires in COVID-19. Sequencing used immunoSEQ multiplex PCR; TCRdb keeps in-frame clones, though not all of them. Of approximately 46,000 clones in the sample, about 86% were seen once. The sample comprised peripheral blood. Receptor source: an elderly woman with COVID-19, enrolled during active disease. Each CDR3 is given with its conserved first and last residue. Fields, in order: D gene, clone size, J gene, V gene, CDR3 DNA, CDR3 protein. D genes are given only for firm matches. Not every row has a clone size; where given, it reads once, few, many or a size class.

d_call: .
clone_size: once
j_call: TRBJ2-1
v_call: TRBV7-3
cdr3_nt: TGTGCCAGCAGCTTCCTTAGCGGCAATGAGCAGTTCTTC
cdr3_aa: CASSFLSGNEQFF

d_call: TRBD2
clone_size: .
j_call: TRBJ2-7
v_call: TRBV19
cdr3_nt: TGTGCCAGTAGTATAGGAAGTAGCGGGATCTACGAGCAGTACTTC
cdr3_aa: CASSIGSSGIYEQYF

d_call: TRBD1
clone_size: .
j_call: TRBJ1-6
v_call: TRBV7-9
cdr3_nt: TGTGCCAGCAGCCCCAGGGGGGTTGGAGGGGTAATTTCACCCCTCCACTTT
cdr3_aa: CASSPRGVGGVISPLHF

d_call: TRBD2
clone_size: few
j_call: TRBJ2-3
v_call: TRBV5-1
cdr3_nt: TGCGCCAGCAGCAACGGGACTAGGTCAGATACGCAGTATTTT
cdr3_aa: CASSNGTRSDTQYF

d_call: .
clone_size: few
j_call: TRBJ1-3
v_call: TRBV7-8
cdr3_nt: TGTGCCAGCAGCTTAGGTCACAGGGCTGGAAACACCATATATTTT
cdr3_aa: CASSLGHRAGNTIYF

d_call: .
clone_size: .
j_call: TRBJ2-2
v_call: TRBV2
cdr3_nt: TGTGCCAGCATATACCAGGGCACCGGGGAGCTGTTTTTT
cdr3_aa: CASIYQGTGELFF

d_call: .
clone_size: few
j_call: TRBJ2-1
v_call: TRBV3-1/TRBV3-2
cdr3_nt: TGTGCCAGCCGGGACTTCAACTACAATGAGCAGTTCTTC
cdr3_aa: CASRDFNYNEQFF

d_call: .
clone_size: .
j_call: TRBJ1-4
v_call: TRBV27
cdr3_nt: TGTGCCAGCAGTTTATCCCCACGGGGAACTAATGAAAAACTGTTTTTT
cdr3_aa: CASSLSPRGTNEKLFF

d_call: TRBD1
clone_size: .
j_call: TRBJ1-4
v_call: TRBV19
cdr3_nt: TGTGCCAGCCGGATGGGCAGGGGGGAAAAACTGTTTTTT
cdr3_aa: CASRMGRGEKLFF

d_call: TRBD1
clone_size: .
j_call: TRBJ1-3
v_call: TRBV6-5
cdr3_nt: TGTGCCAGCGTAGACAGGGTATACGGAAACACCATATATTTT
cdr3_aa: CASVDRVYGNTIYF

d_call: TRBD1
clone_size: medium-sized
j_call: TRBJ1-1
v_call: TRBV19
cdr3_nt: TGTGCCAGTAGTATAGATCCTGAGGGGGCCAGGCATGAAGCTTTCTTT
cdr3_aa: CASSIDPEGARHEAFF

d_call: TRBD1
clone_size: .
j_call: TRBJ2-7
v_call: TRBV30
cdr3_nt: TGTGCCTGGAGTGTTGGGACAGGCGGCGAGCAGTACTTC
cdr3_aa: CAWSVGTGGEQYF

d_call: TRBD1
clone_size: .
j_call: TRBJ2-1
v_call: TRBV3-1/TRBV3-2
cdr3_nt: TGTGCCAGCAGGGGGGGACAGGGCCTTTGGAATGAGCAGTTCTTC
cdr3_aa: CASRGGQGLWNEQFF

d_call: .
clone_size: .
j_call: TRBJ1-4
v_call: TRBV19
cdr3_nt: TGTGCCAGTAGTATGGCCAGGTCGGCAACTAATGAAAAACTGTTTTTT
cdr3_aa: CASSMARSATNEKLFF

d_call: .
clone_size: .
j_call: TRBJ2-5
v_call: TRBV23-1
cdr3_nt: TGCGCCAGCAGTTCCTTTTGTTGGACAGCTCAAGAGACCCAGTACTTC
cdr3_aa: CASSSFCWTAQETQYF